This TCR beta chain came from a study of T cells in Graves' hyperthyroidism and ophthalmopathy. Across the study: Peripheral blood was taken when the disease was first diagnosed, before any treatment began.

Study outcomes and limitations: Researchers found most expanded thyroid clonotypes above 0.001 in blood as well.

Clinicians diagnosed patients from clinical symptoms, serum thyroxine and TRAb, thyroid ultrasound and orbital computed tomography. The authors obtained PBMCs from roughly 10 ml of fresh peripheral blood. This clonotype was observed at least ten times. What it binds is not known. CDR1 is MNHEY, CDR2 SVGAGI, per germline. This CDR3 contains 15 residues. V lost 4 bases to trimming and J lost 4 bases, with 14 bases between them. Amplification of TCR beta CDR3 regions used RNA as the template. The study used the HTBI primer set for a first-round RT-PCR of the TCR CDR3. TCRdb passed the multiplex PCR reads through MiXCR, listing each CDR3 protein once. The repertoire has 300,000 to 500,000 distinct CDR3 sequences, about an eighth of them found once; the top ten carry 28%.

This rearrangement joins TRBV6-5 to TRBJ1-5, with D hard to call. The sample consisted of blood. The TCR comes from a man aged 50 to 59 with Graves' ophthalmopathy. CDR3 in DNA: TGTGCCAGCAGTTTTTCGAGTCCGGGGAATCAGCCCCAGCATTTT. The encoded protein is CASSFSSPGNQPQHF.